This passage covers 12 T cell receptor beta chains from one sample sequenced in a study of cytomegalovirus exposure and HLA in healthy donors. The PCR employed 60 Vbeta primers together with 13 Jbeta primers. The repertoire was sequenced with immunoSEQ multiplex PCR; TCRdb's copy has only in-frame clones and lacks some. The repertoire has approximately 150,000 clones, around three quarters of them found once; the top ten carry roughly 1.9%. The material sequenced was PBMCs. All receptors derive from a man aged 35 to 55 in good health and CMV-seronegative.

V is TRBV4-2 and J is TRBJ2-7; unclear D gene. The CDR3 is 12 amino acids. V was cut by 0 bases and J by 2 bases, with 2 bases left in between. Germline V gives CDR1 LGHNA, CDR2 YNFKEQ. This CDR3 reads CASSQDAYEQYF. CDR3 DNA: TGTGCCAGCAGCCAAGACGCCTACGAGCAGTACTTC.

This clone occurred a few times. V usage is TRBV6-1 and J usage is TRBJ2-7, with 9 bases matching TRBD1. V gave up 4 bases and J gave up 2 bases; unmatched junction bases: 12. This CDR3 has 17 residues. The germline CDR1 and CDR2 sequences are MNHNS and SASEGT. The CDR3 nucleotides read TGTGCCAGCAGTGTTTCCGTACCCGGGACAGGGACCTACGAGCAGTACTTC. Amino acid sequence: CASSVSVPGTGTYEQYF.

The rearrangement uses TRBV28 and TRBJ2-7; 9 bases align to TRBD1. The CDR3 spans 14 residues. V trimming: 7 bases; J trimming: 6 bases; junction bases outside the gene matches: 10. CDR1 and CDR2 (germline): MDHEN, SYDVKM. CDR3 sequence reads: CASNSRTGEAEQYF. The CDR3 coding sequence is TGTGCCAGCAACTCCCGGACAGGGGAGGCCGAGCAGTACTTC.

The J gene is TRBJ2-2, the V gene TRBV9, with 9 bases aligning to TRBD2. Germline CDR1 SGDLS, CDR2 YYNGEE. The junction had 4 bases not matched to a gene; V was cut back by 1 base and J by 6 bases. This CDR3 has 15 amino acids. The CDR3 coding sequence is TGTGCCAGCAGCGTACAAGCGGGGGGTGCCGGGGAGCTGTTTTTT. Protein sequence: CASSVQAGGAGELFF.

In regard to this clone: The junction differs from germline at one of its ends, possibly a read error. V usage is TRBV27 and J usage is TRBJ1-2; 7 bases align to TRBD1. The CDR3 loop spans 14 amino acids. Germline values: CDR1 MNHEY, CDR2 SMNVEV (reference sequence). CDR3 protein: CASSAGQDPYSYTF. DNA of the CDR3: TGTGCCAGCAGTGCTGGACAGGATCCCTATAGCTACACCTTC.

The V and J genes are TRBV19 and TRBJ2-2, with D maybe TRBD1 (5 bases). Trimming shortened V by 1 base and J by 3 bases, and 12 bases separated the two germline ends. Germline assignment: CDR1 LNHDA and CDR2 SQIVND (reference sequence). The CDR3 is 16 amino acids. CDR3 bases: TGTGCCAGTAGTATAGCCCCAGGGTGGGACACCGGGGAGCTGTTTTTT. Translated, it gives CASSIAPGWDTGELFF.

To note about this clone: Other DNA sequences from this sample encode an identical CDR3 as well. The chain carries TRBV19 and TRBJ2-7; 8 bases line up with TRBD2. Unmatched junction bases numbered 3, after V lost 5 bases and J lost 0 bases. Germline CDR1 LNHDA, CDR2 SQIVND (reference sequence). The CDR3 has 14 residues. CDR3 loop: CASSVTSGSYEQYF. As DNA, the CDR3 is TGTGCCAGTAGTGTAACTAGCGGCTCCTACGAGCAGTACTTC.

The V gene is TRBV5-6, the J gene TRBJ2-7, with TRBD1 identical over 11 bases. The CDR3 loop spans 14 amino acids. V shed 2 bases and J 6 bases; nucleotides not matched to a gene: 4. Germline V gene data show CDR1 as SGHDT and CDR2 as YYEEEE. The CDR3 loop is CASSFGTGGFEQYF. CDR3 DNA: TGTGCCAGCAGCTTTGGGACAGGGGGGTTCGAGCAGTACTTC.

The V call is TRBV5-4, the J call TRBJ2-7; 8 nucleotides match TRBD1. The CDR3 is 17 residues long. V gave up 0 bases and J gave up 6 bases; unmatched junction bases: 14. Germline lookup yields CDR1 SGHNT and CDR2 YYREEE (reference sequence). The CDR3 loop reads CASSLATAGGDSFEQYF. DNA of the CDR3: TGTGCCAGCAGCTTGGCCACGGCAGGGGGCGACTCGTTCGAGCAGTACTTC.

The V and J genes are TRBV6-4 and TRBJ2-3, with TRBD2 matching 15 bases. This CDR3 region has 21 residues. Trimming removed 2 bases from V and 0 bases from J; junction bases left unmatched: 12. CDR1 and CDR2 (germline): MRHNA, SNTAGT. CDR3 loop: CASSDRFLPGLAGGSTDTQYF. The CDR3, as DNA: TGTGCCAGCAGTGACCGCTTCCTCCCGGGACTAGCGGGAGGAAGCACAGATACGCAGTATTTT.

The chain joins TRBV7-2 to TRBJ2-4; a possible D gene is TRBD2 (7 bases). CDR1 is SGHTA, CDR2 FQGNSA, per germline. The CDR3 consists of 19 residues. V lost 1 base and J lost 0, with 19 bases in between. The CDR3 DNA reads TGTGCCAGCAGCTTAGGGGGAGGGGAGGGGGTACTAGCCAAAAACATTCAGTACTTC. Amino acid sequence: CASSLGGGEGVLAKNIQYF.

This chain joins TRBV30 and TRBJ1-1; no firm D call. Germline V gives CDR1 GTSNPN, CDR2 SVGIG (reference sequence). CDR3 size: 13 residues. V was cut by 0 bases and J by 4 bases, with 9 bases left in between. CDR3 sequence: CAWSVREGTEAFF. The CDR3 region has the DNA TGTGCCTGGAGTGTACGGGAGGGCACTGAAGCTTTCTTT.